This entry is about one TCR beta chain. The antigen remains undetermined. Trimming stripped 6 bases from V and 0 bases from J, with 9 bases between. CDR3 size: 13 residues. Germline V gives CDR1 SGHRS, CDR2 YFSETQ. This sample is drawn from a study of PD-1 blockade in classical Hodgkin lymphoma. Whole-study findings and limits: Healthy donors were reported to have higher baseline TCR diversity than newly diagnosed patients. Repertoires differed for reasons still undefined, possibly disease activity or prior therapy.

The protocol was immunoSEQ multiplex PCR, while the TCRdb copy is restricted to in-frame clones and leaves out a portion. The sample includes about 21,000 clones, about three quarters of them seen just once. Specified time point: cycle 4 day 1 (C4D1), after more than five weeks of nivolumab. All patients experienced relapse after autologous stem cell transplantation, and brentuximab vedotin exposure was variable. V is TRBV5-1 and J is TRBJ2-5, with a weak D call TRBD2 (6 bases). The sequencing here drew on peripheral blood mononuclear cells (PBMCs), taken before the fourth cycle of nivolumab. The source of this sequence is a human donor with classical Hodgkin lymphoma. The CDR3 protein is CASTRDYQETQYF. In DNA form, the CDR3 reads TGCGCCAGCACCCGGGACTACCAAGAGACCCAGTACTTC.